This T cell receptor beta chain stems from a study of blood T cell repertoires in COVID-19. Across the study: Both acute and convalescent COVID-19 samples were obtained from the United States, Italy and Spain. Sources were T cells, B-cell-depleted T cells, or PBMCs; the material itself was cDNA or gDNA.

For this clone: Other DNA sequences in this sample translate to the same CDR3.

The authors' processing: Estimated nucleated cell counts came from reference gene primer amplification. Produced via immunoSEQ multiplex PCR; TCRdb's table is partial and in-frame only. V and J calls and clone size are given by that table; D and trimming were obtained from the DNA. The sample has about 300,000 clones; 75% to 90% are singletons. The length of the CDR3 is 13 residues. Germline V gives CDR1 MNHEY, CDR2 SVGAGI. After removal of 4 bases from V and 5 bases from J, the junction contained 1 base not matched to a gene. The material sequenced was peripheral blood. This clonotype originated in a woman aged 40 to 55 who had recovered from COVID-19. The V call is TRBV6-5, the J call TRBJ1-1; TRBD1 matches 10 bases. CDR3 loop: CASSWDRGTEAFF. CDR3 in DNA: TGTGCCAGCAGTTGGGACAGGGGAACTGAAGCTTTCTTT.